This TCR beta chain derives from a study of cytomegalovirus exposure and HLA in healthy donors. A multiplex PCR was run with 60 Vbeta primers and 13 Jbeta primers. Sequenced by immunoSEQ multiplex PCR; TCRdb stores in-frame clones only, minus some. Among 270,000 or so clones listed, about nine tenths were seen once. Germline trimming cut 3 bases from V and 3 bases from J; bases unmatched to any gene: 11. The CDR3 is made up of 17 amino acids. The germline V gene has CDR1 SGHRS and CDR2 YFSETQ. The rearrangement uses TRBV5-1 and TRBJ2-3; 9 bases fit TRBD1. The receptor was derived from a man in his forties in good health and CMV-seropositive. The sequencing sample was made of PBMCs. Here the CDR3 DNA reads TGCGCCAGCAGCTATATTCGGACAGGGGAGGGGACAGATACGCAGTATTTT. Translated: CASSYIRTGEGTDTQYF.